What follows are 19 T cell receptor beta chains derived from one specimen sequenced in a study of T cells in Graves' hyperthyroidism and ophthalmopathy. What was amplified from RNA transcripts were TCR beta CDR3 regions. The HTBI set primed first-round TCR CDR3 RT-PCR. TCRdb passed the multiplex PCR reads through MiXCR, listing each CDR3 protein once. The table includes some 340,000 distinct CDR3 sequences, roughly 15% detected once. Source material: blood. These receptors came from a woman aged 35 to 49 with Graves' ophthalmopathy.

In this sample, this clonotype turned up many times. The CDR3 coding sequence is TGTGCCATTACCGACATGGGAGATACGCAGTATTTT. This sequence encodes CAITDMGDTQYF. The chain uses TRBV10-3 and TRBJ2-3; D remains ambiguous. The V end lost 9 bases, the J end lost 5 bases, and 12 bases lay between the germline ends. The CDR3 sequence is 12 residues long. The germline gives CDR1 ENHRY, CDR2 SYGVKD.

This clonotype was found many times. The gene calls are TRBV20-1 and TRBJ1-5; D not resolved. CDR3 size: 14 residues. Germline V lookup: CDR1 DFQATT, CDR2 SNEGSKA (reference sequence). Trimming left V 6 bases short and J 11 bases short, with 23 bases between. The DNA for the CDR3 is TGCAGTGCGCTCTCCCAAGACACCCCCTTTGCCCAGCATTTT. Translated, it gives CSALSQDTPFAQHF.

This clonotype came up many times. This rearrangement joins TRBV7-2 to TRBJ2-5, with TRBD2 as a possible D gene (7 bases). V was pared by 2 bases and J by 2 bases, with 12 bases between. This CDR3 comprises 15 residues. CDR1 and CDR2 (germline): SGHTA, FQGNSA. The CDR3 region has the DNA TGTGCCAGCAGCTTAAGGGGGGGGCGGCAAGAGACCCAGTACTTC. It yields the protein CASSLRGGRQETQYF.

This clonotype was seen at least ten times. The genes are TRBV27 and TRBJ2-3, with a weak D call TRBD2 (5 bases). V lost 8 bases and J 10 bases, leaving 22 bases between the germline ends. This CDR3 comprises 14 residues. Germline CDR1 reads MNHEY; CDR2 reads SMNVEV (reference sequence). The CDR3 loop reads CASFDPTWRPSQYF. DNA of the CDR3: TGTGCCAGCTTCGACCCCACCTGGAGGCCATCGCAGTATTTT.

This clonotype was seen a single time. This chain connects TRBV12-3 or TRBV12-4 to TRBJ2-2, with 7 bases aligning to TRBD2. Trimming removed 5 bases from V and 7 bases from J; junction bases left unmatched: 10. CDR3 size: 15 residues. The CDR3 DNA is TGTGCCAGCAGTCTACCTAACGCGGGGGTCGGGGAGCTGTTTTTT. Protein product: CASSLPNAGVGELFF.

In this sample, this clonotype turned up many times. The CDR3: CASSRRGGDNEQFF. The CDR3 region has the DNA TGTGCCAGCAGCCGCCGGGGAGGAGACAATGAGCAGTTCTTC. The rearrangement uses TRBV5-5 and TRBJ2-1; D may be TRBD2 (6 bases). V was clipped by 4 bases and J by 5 bases, with 13 bases between them. From germline, CDR1 is SGHKS and CDR2 YYEKEE (reference sequence). CDR3 length equals 14 residues.

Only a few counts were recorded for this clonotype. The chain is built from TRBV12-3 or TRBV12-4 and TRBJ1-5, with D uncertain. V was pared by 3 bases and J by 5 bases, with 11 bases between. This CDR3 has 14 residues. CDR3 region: CASSFLSEDQPQHF. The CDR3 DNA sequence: TGTGCCAGCAGTTTTCTCAGCGAGGATCAGCCCCAGCATTTT.

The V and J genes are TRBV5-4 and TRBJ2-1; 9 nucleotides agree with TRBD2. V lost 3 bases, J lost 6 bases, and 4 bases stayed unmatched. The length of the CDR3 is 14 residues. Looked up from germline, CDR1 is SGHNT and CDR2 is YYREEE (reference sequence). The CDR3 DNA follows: TGTGCCAGCAGCTCCCCTAGCGGGGTCAATGAGCAGTTCTTC. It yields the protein CASSSPSGVNEQFF.

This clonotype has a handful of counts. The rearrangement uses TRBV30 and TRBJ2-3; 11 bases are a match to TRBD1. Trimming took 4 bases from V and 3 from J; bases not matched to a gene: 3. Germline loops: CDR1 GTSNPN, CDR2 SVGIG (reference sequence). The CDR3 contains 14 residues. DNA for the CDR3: TGTGCCTGGAATCGGGACAGGGGGACAGATACGCAGTATTTT. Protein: CAWNRDRGTDTQYF.

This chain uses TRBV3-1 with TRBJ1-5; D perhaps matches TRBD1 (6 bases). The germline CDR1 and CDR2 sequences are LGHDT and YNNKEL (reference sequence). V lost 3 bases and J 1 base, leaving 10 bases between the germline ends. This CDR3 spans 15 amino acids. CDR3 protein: CASSQGHASNQPQHF. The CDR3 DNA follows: TGTGCCAGCAGCCAGGGACACGCGAGCAATCAGCCCCAGCATTTT.

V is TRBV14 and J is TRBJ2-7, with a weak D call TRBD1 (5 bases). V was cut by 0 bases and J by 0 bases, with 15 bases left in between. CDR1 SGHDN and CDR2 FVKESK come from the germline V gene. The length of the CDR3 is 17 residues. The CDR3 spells CASSQDRRGRGSYEQYF. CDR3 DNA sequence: TGTGCCAGCAGCCAAGATCGTAGGGGAAGGGGCTCCTACGAGCAGTACTTC.

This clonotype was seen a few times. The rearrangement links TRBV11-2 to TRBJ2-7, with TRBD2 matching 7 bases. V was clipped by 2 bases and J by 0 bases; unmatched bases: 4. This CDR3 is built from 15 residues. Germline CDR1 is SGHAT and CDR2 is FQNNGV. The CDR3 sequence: CASSLPGLPSYEQYF. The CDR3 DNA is TGTGCCAGCAGCTTACCGGGACTACCCTCCTACGAGCAGTACTTC.

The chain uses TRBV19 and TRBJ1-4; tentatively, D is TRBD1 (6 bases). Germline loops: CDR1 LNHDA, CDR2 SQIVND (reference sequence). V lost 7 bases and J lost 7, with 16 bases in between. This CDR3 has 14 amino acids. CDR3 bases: TGTGCCAGTACCTCGGGGGCGAGCGGTGAAAAACTGTTTTTT. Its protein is CASTSGASGEKLFF.

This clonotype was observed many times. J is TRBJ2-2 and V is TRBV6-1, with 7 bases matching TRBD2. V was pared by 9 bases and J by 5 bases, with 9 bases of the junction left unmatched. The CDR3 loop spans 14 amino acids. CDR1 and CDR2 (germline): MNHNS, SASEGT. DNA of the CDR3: TGTGCCAGTACGATACTGCGGGAGACCGGGGAGCTGTTTTTT. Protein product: CASTILRETGELFF.

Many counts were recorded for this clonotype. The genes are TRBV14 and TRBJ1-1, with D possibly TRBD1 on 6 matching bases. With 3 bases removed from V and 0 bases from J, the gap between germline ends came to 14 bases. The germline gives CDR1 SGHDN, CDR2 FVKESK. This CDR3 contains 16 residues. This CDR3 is CASSQRRTGLNTEAFF. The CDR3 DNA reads TGTGCCAGCAGCCAGCGACGTACAGGGCTGAACACTGAAGCTTTCTTT.

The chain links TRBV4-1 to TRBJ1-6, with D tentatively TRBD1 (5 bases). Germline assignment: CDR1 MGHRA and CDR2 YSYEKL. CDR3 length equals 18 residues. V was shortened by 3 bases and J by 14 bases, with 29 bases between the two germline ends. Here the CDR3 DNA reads TGCGCCAGCAGCCAGGGTAAAGGAACCGGGACGGACGCTGCTGCCCTCCACTTT. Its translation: CASSQGKGTGTDAAALHF.

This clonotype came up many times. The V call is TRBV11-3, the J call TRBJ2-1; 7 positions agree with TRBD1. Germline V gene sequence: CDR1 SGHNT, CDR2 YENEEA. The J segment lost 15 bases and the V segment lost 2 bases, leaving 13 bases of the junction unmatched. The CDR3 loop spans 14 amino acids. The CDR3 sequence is CASSLQQGLKSPFF. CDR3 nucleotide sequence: TGTGCCAGCAGCTTACAACAGGGGCTTAAGAGTCCGTTCTTC.

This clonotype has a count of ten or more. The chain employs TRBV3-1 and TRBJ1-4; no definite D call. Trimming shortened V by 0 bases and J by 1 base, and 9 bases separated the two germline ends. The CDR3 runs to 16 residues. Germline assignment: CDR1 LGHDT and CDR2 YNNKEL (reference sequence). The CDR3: CASSQEVKITNEKLFF. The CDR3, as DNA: TGTGCCAGCAGCCAAGAGGTGAAGATAACTAATGAAAAACTGTTTTTT.

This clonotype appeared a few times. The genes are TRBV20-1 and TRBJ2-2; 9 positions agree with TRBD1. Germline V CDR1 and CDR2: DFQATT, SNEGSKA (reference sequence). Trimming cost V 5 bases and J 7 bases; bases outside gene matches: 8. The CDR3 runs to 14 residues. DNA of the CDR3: TGCAGTGCTCCCCGGACAGGGGCGGTCGGGGAGCTGTTTTTT. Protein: CSAPRTGAVGELFF.